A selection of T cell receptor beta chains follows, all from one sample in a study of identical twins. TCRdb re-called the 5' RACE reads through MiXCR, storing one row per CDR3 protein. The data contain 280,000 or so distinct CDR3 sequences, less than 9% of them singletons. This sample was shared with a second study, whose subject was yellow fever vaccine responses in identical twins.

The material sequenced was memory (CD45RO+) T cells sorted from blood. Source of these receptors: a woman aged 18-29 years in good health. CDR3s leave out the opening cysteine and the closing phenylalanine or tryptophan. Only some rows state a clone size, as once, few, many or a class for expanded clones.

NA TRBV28 ASTSGQGNSPLH
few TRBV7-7 ASSHSLAGDGETQY
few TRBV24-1 ATSRRGGYNEQF
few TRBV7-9 ASKPGGNSETQY
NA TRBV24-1 ATSDLLRNGELF
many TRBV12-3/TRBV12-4 ASSLASGRQNEQF
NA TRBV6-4 ASSEEDSRNTGELF
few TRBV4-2 ASSQPHWGLTEAF
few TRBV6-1 ASSEPLNTEAF
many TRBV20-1 SANPWGVYLNTEAF
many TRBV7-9 ASSPRGQGNYGYT
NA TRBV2 ASRGDGNEKLF
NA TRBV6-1 ASSIAGYTDTQY
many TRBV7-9 ASSLSPYSPGNEQF
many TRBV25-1 ASSDGNYGYT
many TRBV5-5 ASSSLGTGRDNEQF
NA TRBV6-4 ASSRVASTDTQY
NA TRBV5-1 ASSLRTGSGANVLT
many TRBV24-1 ATSGTQGTDTQY
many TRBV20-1 SAGRNEQF
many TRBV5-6 ASSHPSGSAYEQY
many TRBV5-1 ASSLGGKNTEAF
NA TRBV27 ASRRQGAPTLTNTGELF
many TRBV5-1 ASRLGYEQY
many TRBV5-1 ASSLQGQGATDTQY